The rows below give T cell receptor beta chains drawn from one sample of a study of blood T cells in healthy people across ages. One entry per CDR3 protein, called by TCRdb with MiXCR from the 5' RACE reads. The sample lists approximately 940,000 distinct CDR3 sequences, 45% to 50% occurring once. Sequencing was done on a sample of blood. Every receptor here comes from a man aged 30-40 years in good health. Each CDR3 is given with its conserved first and last residue. D genes are given only for firm matches. Where a row states a size, it is once, few, many or the class of an expanded clone; other rows omit it.

j_call: TRBJ2-3
clone_size: few
d_call: -
v_call: TRBV29-1
cdr3_length: 13
cdr3_aa: CSVEEQEPGAQYF
cdr3_nt: TGCAGCGTTGAAGAGCAGGAACCGGGGGCGCAGTATTTT

j_call: TRBJ2-7
clone_size: -
d_call: -
v_call: TRBV20-1
cdr3_length: 16
cdr3_aa: CSARDYMSGVGYEQYF
cdr3_nt: TGCAGTGCTAGAGATTATATGTCAGGGGTTGGGTACGAGCAGTACTTC

j_call: TRBJ2-5
clone_size: -
d_call: TRBD2
v_call: TRBV29-1
cdr3_length: 13
cdr3_aa: CSVEAGAAETQYF
cdr3_nt: TGCAGCGTCGAAGCGGGGGCTGCGGAGACCCAGTACTTC

j_call: TRBJ1-6
clone_size: -
d_call: TRBD1
v_call: TRBV2
cdr3_length: 14
cdr3_aa: CTSSDGTANSPLHF
cdr3_nt: TGTACCAGCAGTGACGGGACAGCCAATTCACCCCTCCACTTT

j_call: TRBJ1-1
clone_size: few
d_call: TRBD1
v_call: TRBV20-1
cdr3_length: 15
cdr3_aa: CSANNPGQGFTEAFF
cdr3_nt: TGCAGTGCTAATAATCCGGGACAGGGTTTCACTGAAGCTTTCTTT

j_call: TRBJ2-4
clone_size: few
d_call: TRBD2
v_call: TRBV11-3
cdr3_length: 19
cdr3_aa: CASSPGLAGVLASKNIQYF
cdr3_nt: TGTGCCAGCAGCCCGGGACTAGCGGGGGTTCTTGCGTCCAAAAACATTCAGTACTTC

j_call: TRBJ2-1
clone_size: -
d_call: -
v_call: TRBV4-1
cdr3_length: 14
cdr3_aa: CASSQGWGFNEQFF
cdr3_nt: TGCGCCAGCAGCCAAGGCTGGGGCTTCAATGAGCAGTTCTTC

j_call: TRBJ1-6
clone_size: -
d_call: TRBD1
v_call: TRBV24-1
cdr3_length: 14
cdr3_aa: CATDWDRGKSPLHF
cdr3_nt: TGTGCCACTGACTGGGACAGGGGTAAGTCACCCCTCCACTTT

j_call: TRBJ2-3
clone_size: few
d_call: -
v_call: TRBV3-1
cdr3_length: 12
cdr3_aa: CASSASTNTQYF
cdr3_nt: TGTGCCAGCAGCGCGAGTACTAATACGCAGTATTTT

j_call: TRBJ2-7
clone_size: -
d_call: -
v_call: TRBV12-3/TRBV12-4
cdr3_length: 12
cdr3_aa: CASSHGTDEQYF
cdr3_nt: TGTGCCAGCAGTCATGGAACCGACGAGCAGTACTTC

j_call: TRBJ1-4
clone_size: -
d_call: TRBD1
v_call: TRBV4-1
cdr3_length: 16
cdr3_aa: CASSQVATGGNEKLFF
cdr3_nt: TGCGCCAGCAGCCAAGTCGCTACAGGGGGTAATGAAAAACTGTTTTTT

j_call: TRBJ1-1
clone_size: few
d_call: -
v_call: TRBV9
cdr3_length: 16
cdr3_aa: CASSVVRGGGNTEAFF
cdr3_nt: TGTGCCAGCAGCGTAGTTCGGGGTGGGGGGAACACTGAAGCTTTCTTT

j_call: TRBJ2-7
clone_size: -
d_call: -
v_call: TRBV7-7
cdr3_length: 13
cdr3_aa: CASSPPGGHEQYF
cdr3_nt: TGTGCCAGCAGCCCACCGGGTGGACACGAGCAGTACTTC

j_call: TRBJ2-7
clone_size: -
d_call: TRBD2
v_call: TRBV6-6
cdr3_length: 15
cdr3_aa: CASSPSGGVAFGQYF
cdr3_nt: TGTGCCAGCAGCCCTAGCGGGGGCGTAGCATTTGGGCAGTACTTC

j_call: TRBJ2-7
clone_size: -
d_call: -
v_call: TRBV3-1
cdr3_length: 15
cdr3_aa: CASSQEGQPSYEQYF
cdr3_nt: TGTGCCAGCAGCCAAGAAGGACAGCCGTCCTACGAGCAGTACTTC

j_call: TRBJ2-3
clone_size: -
d_call: TRBD2
v_call: TRBV12-5
cdr3_length: 16
cdr3_aa: CASGLARGGATDTQYF
cdr3_nt: TGTGCTAGTGGTTTGGCCCGCGGGGGGGCCACAGATACGCAGTATTTT

j_call: TRBJ2-1
clone_size: few
d_call: -
v_call: TRBV13
cdr3_length: 16
cdr3_aa: CASSPGTDDSYNEQFF
cdr3_nt: TGTGCCAGCAGCCCCGGGACCGACGATTCCTACAATGAGCAGTTCTTC

j_call: TRBJ2-3
clone_size: -
d_call: -
v_call: TRBV24-1
cdr3_length: 18
cdr3_aa: CATSDLPPRSTGTDTQYF
cdr3_nt: TGTGCCACCAGTGATTTGCCCCCCCGGTCTACAGGCACAGATACGCAGTATTTT

j_call: TRBJ2-7
clone_size: -
d_call: TRBD2
v_call: TRBV20-1
cdr3_length: 14
cdr3_aa: CSAPRGAGGDEQYF
cdr3_nt: TGCAGTGCTCCACGGGGGGCGGGAGGCGACGAGCAGTACTTC

j_call: TRBJ1-6
clone_size: -
d_call: -
v_call: TRBV20-1
cdr3_length: 16
cdr3_aa: CSAPGPMSSYNSPLHF
cdr3_nt: TGCAGTGCACCGGGACCGATGAGCTCCTATAATTCACCCCTCCACTTT

j_call: TRBJ2-3
clone_size: -
d_call: -
v_call: TRBV6-2/TRBV6-3
cdr3_length: 15
cdr3_aa: CASGPSDGFMDTQYF
cdr3_nt: TGTGCCAGCGGCCCGTCGGACGGATTTATGGATACGCAGTATTTT

j_call: TRBJ2-7
clone_size: -
d_call: -
v_call: TRBV9
cdr3_length: 15
cdr3_aa: CASSVGSRSSYEQYF
cdr3_nt: TGTGCCAGCAGCGTAGGTAGCAGGAGCTCCTACGAGCAGTACTTC

j_call: TRBJ1-4
clone_size: -
d_call: -
v_call: TRBV5-1
cdr3_length: 15
cdr3_aa: CASGRGDSTNEKLFF
cdr3_nt: TGCGCCAGCGGTCGGGGGGACTCAACTAATGAAAAACTGTTTTTT

j_call: TRBJ1-2
clone_size: -
d_call: TRBD1
v_call: TRBV10-3
cdr3_length: 16
cdr3_aa: CAISIGTGEGNHGYTF
cdr3_nt: TGTGCCATCAGTATAGGGACAGGAGAAGGTAATCATGGCTACACCTTC

j_call: TRBJ1-6
clone_size: -
d_call: -
v_call: TRBV10-2
cdr3_length: 16
cdr3_aa: CASSEMGQGGNSPLHF
cdr3_nt: TGCGCCAGCAGTGAGATGGGGCAGGGCGGTAATTCACCCCTCCACTTT

j_call: TRBJ1-1
clone_size: -
d_call: -
v_call: TRBV20-1
cdr3_length: 15
cdr3_aa: CSARKQVAMNTEAFF
cdr3_nt: TGCAGTGCTAGAAAACAGGTTGCGATGAACACTGAAGCTTTCTTT

j_call: TRBJ2-7
clone_size: -
d_call: -
v_call: TRBV7-8
cdr3_length: 12
cdr3_aa: CASCEVGYEQYF
cdr3_nt: TGTGCCAGCTGTGAGGTAGGATACGAGCAGTACTTC

j_call: TRBJ2-1
clone_size: -
d_call: TRBD2
v_call: TRBV7-2
cdr3_length: 14
cdr3_aa: CASRLSGGYNEQFF
cdr3_nt: TGTGCCAGCAGGCTTTCGGGGGGGTACAATGAGCAGTTCTTC

j_call: TRBJ1-6
clone_size: -
d_call: -
v_call: TRBV28
cdr3_length: 10
cdr3_aa: CASSSEALHF
cdr3_nt: TGTGCCAGCAGTTCCGAGGCCCTCCACTTT

j_call: TRBJ1-2
clone_size: -
d_call: -
v_call: TRBV3-1
cdr3_length: 16
cdr3_aa: CASSPWETRANYGCTF
cdr3_nt: TGTGCCAGCAGCCCGTGGGAGACTCGAGCTAACTATGGCTGCACCTTC

j_call: TRBJ2-1
clone_size: many
d_call: -
v_call: TRBV24-1
cdr3_length: 16
cdr3_aa: CATSDSDLSSYNEQFF
cdr3_nt: TGTGCCACCAGTGACTCTGATTTAAGCTCCTACAATGAGCAGTTCTTC

j_call: TRBJ2-1
clone_size: many
d_call: TRBD1
v_call: TRBV2
cdr3_length: 15
cdr3_aa: CASSGTGSSYNEQFF
cdr3_nt: TGTGCCAGCAGTGGGACAGGCAGCTCCTACAATGAGCAGTTCTTC

j_call: TRBJ2-1
clone_size: -
d_call: TRBD1
v_call: TRBV28
cdr3_length: 14
cdr3_aa: CASNTHRGRNEQFF
cdr3_nt: TGTGCCAGCAACACGCACAGGGGCCGCAATGAGCAGTTCTTC

j_call: TRBJ2-7
clone_size: -
d_call: TRBD1
v_call: TRBV28
cdr3_length: 18
cdr3_aa: CASSPTEYDRAGTYEQYF
cdr3_nt: TGTGCCAGCAGTCCCACCGAATACGACAGGGCGGGCACCTACGAGCAGTACTTC

j_call: TRBJ1-4
clone_size: -
d_call: TRBD1
v_call: TRBV9
cdr3_length: 17
cdr3_aa: CASSVTGGTTENEKLFF
cdr3_nt: TGTGCCAGCAGCGTAACAGGGGGGACTACTGAGAATGAAAAACTGTTTTTT

j_call: TRBJ2-7
clone_size: -
d_call: -
v_call: TRBV7-9
cdr3_length: 14
cdr3_aa: CASSLGQGLIEQYF
cdr3_nt: TGTGCCAGCAGCCTAGGGCAGGGTTTAATCGAGCAGTACTTC

j_call: TRBJ1-1
clone_size: -
d_call: -
v_call: TRBV4-1
cdr3_length: 16
cdr3_aa: CASSQGEGRLNTEAFF
cdr3_nt: TGCGCCAGCAGCCAAGGAGAAGGCAGACTGAACACTGAAGCTTTCTTT

j_call: TRBJ1-2
clone_size: -
d_call: TRBD1
v_call: TRBV6-6
cdr3_length: 15
cdr3_aa: CASSYRPGTGGGYTF
cdr3_nt: TGTGCCAGCAGTTACCGCCCCGGGACAGGGGGTGGCTACACCTTC

j_call: TRBJ1-2
clone_size: -
d_call: TRBD1
v_call: TRBV7-2
cdr3_length: 14
cdr3_aa: CASSLYGQGGGYTF
cdr3_nt: TGTGCCAGCAGCTTATACGGGCAGGGGGGTGGCTACACCTTC

j_call: TRBJ1-1
clone_size: -
d_call: TRBD1
v_call: TRBV7-9
cdr3_length: 13
cdr3_aa: CASRADRDTEAFF
cdr3_nt: TGTGCCAGCAGGGCAGACAGGGACACTGAAGCTTTCTTT

j_call: TRBJ2-1
clone_size: -
d_call: -
v_call: TRBV11-3
cdr3_length: 16
cdr3_aa: CASIVTPGRLYNEQFF
cdr3_nt: TGTGCCAGCATCGTCACGCCGGGACGGCTCTACAATGAGCAGTTCTTC

j_call: TRBJ1-2
clone_size: once
d_call: -
v_call: TRBV9
cdr3_length: 12
cdr3_aa: CAIRTVRQGYTF
cdr3_nt: TGTGCCATCCGGACAGTCAGGCAGGGCTACACCTTC

j_call: TRBJ2-3
clone_size: once
d_call: TRBD2
v_call: TRBV9
cdr3_length: 17
cdr3_aa: CASSVRTSGGPTDTQYF
cdr3_nt: TGTGCCAGCAGCGTACGAACTAGCGGGGGCCCCACAGATACGCAGTATTTT

j_call: TRBJ2-5
clone_size: -
d_call: -
v_call: TRBV3-1
cdr3_length: 16
cdr3_aa: CASTLRGGSRRKTQYF
cdr3_nt: TGTGCCAGCACCCTCCGAGGGGGTAGTCGCAGAAAGACCCAGTACTTC

j_call: TRBJ2-1
clone_size: few
d_call: -
v_call: TRBV20-1
cdr3_length: 14
cdr3_aa: CSARGGTRYNEQFF
cdr3_nt: TGCAGTGCTAGAGGCGGGACGAGATACAATGAGCAGTTCTTC

j_call: TRBJ2-1
clone_size: -
d_call: -
v_call: TRBV14
cdr3_length: 13
cdr3_aa: CASTQHGQTEQFF
cdr3_nt: TGTGCCAGCACCCAGCATGGCCAGACGGAGCAGTTCTTC

j_call: TRBJ2-1
clone_size: -
d_call: -
v_call: TRBV4-1
cdr3_length: 14
cdr3_aa: CASSQERPLGEQFF
cdr3_nt: TGCGCCAGCAGCCAAGAAAGACCCTTAGGGGAGCAGTTCTTC

j_call: TRBJ2-3
clone_size: few
d_call: TRBD2
v_call: TRBV27
cdr3_length: 15
cdr3_aa: CASSLSAGTTDTQYF
cdr3_nt: TGTGCCAGCAGTTTATCAGCGGGGACCACAGATACGCAGTATTTT

j_call: TRBJ2-7
clone_size: -
d_call: TRBD1
v_call: TRBV20-1
cdr3_length: 15
cdr3_aa: CSARARGLGSYEQYF
cdr3_nt: TGCAGTGCTAGGGCTAGGGGGCTTGGATCCTACGAGCAGTACTTC

j_call: TRBJ2-1
clone_size: many
d_call: TRBD1
v_call: TRBV6-4
cdr3_length: 14
cdr3_aa: CASSTGESNNEQFF
cdr3_nt: TGTGCCAGCAGTACAGGGGAATCGAACAATGAGCAGTTCTTC

j_call: TRBJ1-6
clone_size: -
d_call: TRBD1
v_call: TRBV20-1
cdr3_length: 14
cdr3_aa: CSARAWTGISPLHF
cdr3_nt: TGCAGTGCTAGGGCATGGACAGGGATTTCACCCCTCCACTTT

j_call: TRBJ2-7
clone_size: few
d_call: TRBD2
v_call: TRBV28
cdr3_length: 15
cdr3_aa: CASSPTGGLVYEQYF
cdr3_nt: TGTGCCAGCAGTCCTACCGGGGGGTTGGTGTACGAGCAGTACTTC

j_call: TRBJ2-3
clone_size: few
d_call: TRBD2
v_call: TRBV12-3/TRBV12-4
cdr3_length: 15
cdr3_aa: CASSTTSGAFDTQYF
cdr3_nt: TGTGCCAGCAGTACGACTAGCGGGGCGTTTGATACGCAGTATTTT

j_call: TRBJ2-1
clone_size: few
d_call: -
v_call: TRBV6-5
cdr3_length: 14
cdr3_aa: CASSYSGGGTEQFF
cdr3_nt: TGTGCCAGCAGTTACTCGGGGGGGGGCACTGAGCAGTTCTTC